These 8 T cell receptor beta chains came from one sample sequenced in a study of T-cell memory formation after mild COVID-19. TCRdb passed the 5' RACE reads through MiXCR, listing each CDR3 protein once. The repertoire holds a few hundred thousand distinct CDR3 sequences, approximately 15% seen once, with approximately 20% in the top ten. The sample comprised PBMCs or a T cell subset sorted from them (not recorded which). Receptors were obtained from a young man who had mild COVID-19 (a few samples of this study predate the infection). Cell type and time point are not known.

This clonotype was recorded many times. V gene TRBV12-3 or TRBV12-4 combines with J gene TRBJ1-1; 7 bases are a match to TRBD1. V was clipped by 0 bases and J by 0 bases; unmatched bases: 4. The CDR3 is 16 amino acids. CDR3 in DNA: TGTGCCAGCAGTTTAGCATGGGGGACAGTGAACACTGAAGCTTTCTTT. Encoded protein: CASSLAWGTVNTEAFF.

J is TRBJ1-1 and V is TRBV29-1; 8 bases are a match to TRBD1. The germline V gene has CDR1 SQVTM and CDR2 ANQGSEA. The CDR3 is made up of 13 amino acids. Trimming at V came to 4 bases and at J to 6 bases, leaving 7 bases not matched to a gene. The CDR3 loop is CSVGPDRGPEAFF. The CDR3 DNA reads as TGCAGCGTTGGGCCAGACAGGGGCCCTGAAGCTTTCTTT. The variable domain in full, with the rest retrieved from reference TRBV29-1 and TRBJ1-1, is SAVISQKPSRDICQRGTSLTIQCQVDSQVTMMFWYRQQPGQSLTLIATANQGSEATYESGFVIDKFPISRPNLTFSTLTVSNMSPEDSSIYLCSVGPDRGPEAFFGQGTRLTVV.

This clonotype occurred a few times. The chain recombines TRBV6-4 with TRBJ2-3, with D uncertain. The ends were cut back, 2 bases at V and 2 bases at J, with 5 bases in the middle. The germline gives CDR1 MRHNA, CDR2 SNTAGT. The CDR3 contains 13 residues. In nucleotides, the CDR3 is TGTGCCAGCAGTGACGGGCCCACAGATACGCAGTATTTT. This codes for CASSDGPTDTQYF.

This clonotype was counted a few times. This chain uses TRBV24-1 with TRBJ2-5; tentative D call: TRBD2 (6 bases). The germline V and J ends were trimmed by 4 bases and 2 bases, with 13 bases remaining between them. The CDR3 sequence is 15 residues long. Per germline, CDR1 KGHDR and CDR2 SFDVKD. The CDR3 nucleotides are TGTGCCACCAGTGACTCCGGGACTGCACAAGAGACCCAGTACTTC. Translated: CATSDSGTAQETQYF.

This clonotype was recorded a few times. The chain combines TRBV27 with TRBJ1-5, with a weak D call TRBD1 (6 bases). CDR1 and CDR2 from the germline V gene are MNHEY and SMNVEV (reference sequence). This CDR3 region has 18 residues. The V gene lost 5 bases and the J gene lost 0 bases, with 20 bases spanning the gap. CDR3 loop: CASSLYPGAPYSNQPQHF. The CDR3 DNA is TGTGCCAGCAGTCTATACCCGGGGGCCCCTTATAGCAATCAGCCCCAGCATTTT.

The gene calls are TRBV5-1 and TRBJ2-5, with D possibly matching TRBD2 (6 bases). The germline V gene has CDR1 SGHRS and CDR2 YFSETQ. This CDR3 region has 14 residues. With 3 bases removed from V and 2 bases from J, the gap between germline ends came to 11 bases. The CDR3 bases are TGCGCCAGCAGCTATGTGGGGGGTCAAGAGACCCAGTACTTC. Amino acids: CASSYVGGQETQYF.

CDR3 DNA sequence: TGCGCCAGCAGCCCAGGACAGACTAACACTGAAGCTTTCTTT. Its translation is CASSPGQTNTEAFF. The chain has TRBV4-1 and TRBJ1-1; D may be TRBD1 (6 bases). This CDR3 is built from 14 residues. V lost 4 bases, J lost 2 bases, and 11 bases lay in between. CDR1 is MGHRA, CDR2 YSYEKL, per germline.

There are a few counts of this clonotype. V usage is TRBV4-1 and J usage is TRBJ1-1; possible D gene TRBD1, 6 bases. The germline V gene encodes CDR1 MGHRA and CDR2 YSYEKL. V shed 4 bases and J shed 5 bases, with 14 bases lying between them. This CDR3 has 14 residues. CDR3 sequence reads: CASSPGRGGTEAFF. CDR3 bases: TGCGCCAGCAGCCCAGGGAGGGGGGGGACTGAAGCTTTCTTT.